A single sample gave rise to the 27 T cell receptor beta chains below, sequenced in a study of tumor-infiltrating lymphocytes in oesophageal squamous cell carcinoma. Each CDR3 protein gets one entry after TCRdb re-called the PCR reads with MiXCR. The repertoire holds around 14,000 distinct CDR3 sequences, with 40% to 65% as singletons. The sample taken for sequencing was esophageal tumor tissue. The receptors shown here come from a male donor with esophageal squamous cell carcinoma.

V gene TRBV7-3 combines with J gene TRBJ2-7, with 9 positions matching TRBD2. The DNA matches TRBJ2-5 better at its end, which makes the J call doubtful. CDR1 and CDR2 (germline): SGHTA, FQGTGA. This CDR3 comprises 16 residues. CDR3 protein: CASSLSLAGLGETQYF. As DNA, the CDR3 is TGTGCCAGCAGCTTAAGCCTAGCGGGGTTGGGAGAGACCCAGTACTTC.

This clonotype turned up a few times. The J gene is TRBJ2-1, the V gene TRBV7-6, with a possible D match to TRBD2 (6 bases). This CDR3 has 15 residues. V gave up 1 base and J gave up 5 bases, with 12 bases separating them. Germline CDR1 and CDR2: SGHVS and FNYEAQ. This CDR3 is CASSLVGTYDNEQFF. The DNA of the CDR3 is TGTGCCAGCAGCTTAGTCGGGACTTACGACAATGAGCAGTTCTTC.

This clonotype was found many times. The chain joins TRBV4-1 to TRBJ2-1; 10 bases line up with TRBD2. V lost 3 bases and J lost 4; bases outside the gene matches: 6. The CDR3 has 16 residues. The germline V gene encodes CDR1 MGHRA and CDR2 YSYEKL. CDR3 in amino acids: CASSHRTSGKYNEQFF. The CDR3 coding sequence is TGCGCCAGCAGCCATCGGACTAGCGGCAAATACAATGAGCAGTTCTTC.

The table lists this clonotype with a count of one. This rearrangement joins TRBV12-3 or TRBV12-4 to TRBJ2-4; 10 positions agree with TRBD1. The CDR3 covers 15 residues. V dropped 3 bases and J dropped 13; count of bases not matched to a gene: 12. The CDR3 nucleotides are TGTGCCAGCAGTTTGGCCTGGGACAGGGGAGGGGCCCAGTACTTC. Translated, it gives CASSLAWDRGGAQYF.

This clonotype is medium-sized in the sample. This chain connects TRBV10-2 to TRBJ2-1, with no clear D. Trimming left V 1 base short and J 0 bases short, with 10 bases between. The germline gives CDR1 WSHSY, CDR2 SAAADI. There are 16 residues in the CDR3. The CDR3 protein is CASSELKDSSYNEQFF. CDR3 DNA sequence: TGCGCCAGCAGTGAGTTAAAGGATAGCTCCTACAATGAGCAGTTCTTC.

Only a few counts were recorded for this clonotype. V and J are TRBV6-2 or TRBV6-3 and TRBJ2-5; TRBD1 agrees at 8 bases. The J call may be faulty, since TRBJ2-1 better matches the DNA end. CDR1 and CDR2 from the germline V gene are MNHEY and SVGEGT. The CDR3 totals 15 residues. The DNA of the CDR3 is TGTGCCAGCAGTTACTTGGGGACAGGAACTAATGAGCAGTTCTTC. Its protein is CASSYLGTGTNEQFF.

This chain connects TRBV2 to TRBJ2-5; TRBD2 aligns across 7 bases. Germline V gene sequence: CDR1 SNHLY, CDR2 FYNNEI. This CDR3 region has 11 residues. The trim removed 8 bases at V and 11 bases at J, leaving 8 bases unmatched. The CDR3 spells CASWEGLHQYF. In nucleotides, the CDR3 is TGTGCCAGCTGGGAGGGGCTACATCAGTACTTC.

This clonotype was recorded at least ten times. The V gene is TRBV24-1, the J gene TRBJ2-7, with D maybe TRBD2 (5 bases). This CDR3 is 12 amino acids long. Trimming removed 4 bases at V and 7 bases at J, with 10 bases between. Germline CDR1 and CDR2: KGHDR and SFDVKD. The chain's CDR3 is CATSDLLGEQYF. Here the CDR3 DNA reads TGTGCCACCAGTGACCTACTAGGAGAGCAGTACTTC.

This clonotype was seen a handful of times. The rearrangement uses TRBV7-3 and TRBJ2-5, with D maybe TRBD2 (5 bases). The better agreement between TRBJ2-1 and the DNA end casts doubt on the J call. Germline values: CDR1 SGHTA, CDR2 FQGTGA. The CDR3 covers 16 residues. Here the CDR3 reads CASSLRASKGWDEQFF. For the CDR3, the DNA is TGTGCCAGCAGCTTAAGAGCTAGCAAGGGTTGGGATGAGCAGTTCTTC.

The chain links TRBV6-4 to TRBJ2-7; 12 bases agree with TRBD1. This CDR3 contains 16 residues. With 3 bases clipped from V and 7 bases from J, the junction kept 10 bases outside the gene matches. Germline V gene data show CDR1 as MRHNA and CDR2 as SNTAGT. The CDR3 DNA reads TGTGCCAGCAGTGAGACCGGGACAGGGGGCTACAATGAGCAGTACTTC. Protein: CASSETGTGGYNEQYF.

V and J are TRBV7-2 and TRBJ2-5; D possibly matches TRBD1 or TRBD2 (5 bases each). The J call is doubtful: the DNA matches TRBJ2-7 better. Germline V gene lookup returns CDR1 SGHTA and CDR2 FQGNSA. The CDR3 length is 13 residues. The CDR3 DNA reads as TGTGCCAGCAGCTTAGGGGCTGGGGGCGAGCAGTACTTC. Amino acid sequence: CASSLGAGGEQYF.

The chain joins TRBV6-1 to TRBJ2-3; weak D call: TRBD2 (5 bases). The J call may be wrong; the DNA end is better matched by TRBJ2-7. CDR1 and CDR2 from the germline V gene are MNHNS and SASEGT. The CDR3 has 15 amino acids. The CDR3, as DNA: TGTGCCAGCAACCGCGGACTGGAGTCCGCCTACGAGCAGTACTTC. Translated, it gives CASNRGLESAYEQYF.

The chain recombines TRBV7-2 with TRBJ2-3; D might be TRBD2 (6 bases). V was shortened by 2 bases and J by 4 bases, with 13 bases between the two germline ends. CDR1 SGHTA and CDR2 FQGNSA come from the germline V gene. The CDR3 is 15 residues long. CDR3: CASSLSLGRPDTQYF. DNA for the CDR3: TGTGCCAGCAGCTTATCCCTAGGGAGGCCAGATACGCAGTATTTT.

Turning to this clonotype: Since the CDR3 does not end with the conserved phenylalanine or tryptophan, this likely comes from a read error. The DNA is left out, because the CDR3 cannot be placed on it with certainty; the CDR3 is given as TCRdb lists it. The chain recombines TRBV7-8 with TRBJ2-6; the table names TRBD2, a call not compared with the DNA. CDR1 SGHVS and CDR2 FQNEAQ come from the germline V gene. The CDR3 totals 18 residues, both ends included. The CDR3 loop is CASSSRTSGSQETQYFGA.

This clonotype came up a few times. This chain links TRBV7-3 with TRBJ2-4, with no clear D. The length of the CDR3 is 12 residues. The V gene lost 5 bases and the J gene lost 13 bases, with 15 bases spanning the gap. The germline V gene has CDR1 SGHTA and CDR2 FQGTGA. CDR3 nucleotides: TGTGCCAGCAGCCTCCCCGGACGGCAGCAGTACTTC. This codes for CASSLPGRQQYF. The whole variable domain, remainder taken from reference TRBV7-3 and TRBJ2-4, is GAGVSQTPSNKVTEKGKYVELRCDPISGHTALYWYRQSLGQGPEFLIYFQGTGAADDSGLPNDRFFAVRPEGSVSTLKIQRTERGDSAVYLCASSLPGRQQYFGAGTRLSVL.

This clonotype was seen a handful of times. The rearrangement joins TRBV24-1 to TRBJ2-1; 13 bases map to TRBD2. The CDR3 is made up of 16 amino acids. Germline V gene lookup returns CDR1 KGHDR and CDR2 SFDVKD. The trim removed 0 bases at V and 7 bases at J, leaving 2 bases unmatched. CDR3 protein: CATSDLGTSGINEQFF. DNA of the CDR3: TGTGCCACCAGTGATTTGGGGACTAGCGGGATTAATGAGCAGTTCTTC.

The J gene is TRBJ2-3, the V gene TRBV11-1; possible D gene TRBD2, 7 bases. Germline V gene data show CDR1 as SGHAT and CDR2 as FQDESV (reference sequence). This CDR3 is built from 15 residues. Deletions cut 4 bases from V and 4 bases from J, with 15 bases between. CDR3 sequence reads: CASSYAGAIADTQYF. In nucleotides, the CDR3 is TGTGCCAGCAGCTATGCGGGGGCCATCGCAGATACGCAGTATTTT.

The chain has TRBV7-9 and TRBJ2-1; 9 positions agree with TRBD1. Germline loops: CDR1 SEHNR, CDR2 FQNEAQ (reference sequence). V gave up 0 bases and J gave up 8 bases; unmatched junction bases: 11. This CDR3 is built from 17 residues. The chain's CDR3 is CASSLAGSRDRGYEQFF. Here the CDR3 DNA reads TGTGCCAGCAGCTTAGCGGGGTCCCGTGACAGGGGGTATGAGCAGTTCTTC.

The chain carries TRBV7-2 and TRBJ2-3; D is unresolved. V lost 1 base, J lost 5 bases, and 7 bases lay in between. Looked up from germline, CDR1 is SGHTA and CDR2 is FQGNSA. The CDR3 totals 13 residues. The CDR3 DNA is TGTGCCAGCAGCTTAGTCCCGGGAGATACGCAGTATTTT. As protein: CASSLVPGDTQYF.

The genes are TRBV7-2 and TRBJ2-3; TRBD2 is a possible D gene (6 bases). Between the trimmed V and J ends, which lost 3 bases and 0 bases, there was a span of 13 bases. This CDR3 is 16 amino acids long. From germline, CDR1 is SGHTA and CDR2 FQGNSA. The CDR3 here is CASSFGTSFSTDTQYF. The CDR3 region has the DNA TGTGCCAGCAGCTTCGGAACTAGCTTCAGCACAGATACGCAGTATTTT.

The sample holds many counts of this clonotype. The CDR3 carries no conserved terminal phenylalanine or tryptophan, so it likely arises from a read error. Because the CDR3's place on the DNA is in doubt, the DNA is left out and the CDR3 is given as listed by TCRdb. J is TRBJ2-7 and V is TRBV11-2; the table's TRBD1 call for D was not verified on the DNA. The CDR3 sequence runs 17 residues, both termini included. The germline V gene encodes CDR1 SGHAT and CDR2 FQNNGV. CDR3 residues: CASSSTGGFNYGYTFGS.

As for this clonotype: An end of the junction differs from the germline gene, which may be a read error. V usage is TRBV7-2 and J usage is TRBJ1-6, with unresolved D. This CDR3 comprises 15 residues. Germline V lookup: CDR1 SGHTA, CDR2 FQGNSA. The DNA for the CDR3 is TGTGCCAGCAGCTTGAGACTAGCGGGGTCTGGAGAGCAGTACTTT. Residues: CASSLRLAGSGEQYF.

The chain carries TRBV5-1 and TRBJ2-7, with D maybe TRBD2 (6 bases). Per the germline V gene, CDR1 is SGHRS and CDR2 is YFSETQ. The CDR3 consists of 15 residues. Trimming removed 2 bases from V and 2 bases from J, with 14 bases in between. The CDR3 sequence: CASSLGGTSPYEQYF. CDR3 sequence (DNA): TGCGCCAGCAGCTTAGGAGGGACCTCACCCTACGAGCAGTACTTC.

Worth noting for this clonotype: Relative to the germline gene, one junction end is altered; a read error may explain this. This chain joins TRBV20-1 and TRBJ2-3; a weak D match, TRBD1 (6 bases). With the DNA end fitting TRBJ2-5 better, the J assignment may be wrong. Germline lookup yields CDR1 DFQATT and CDR2 SNEGSKA (reference sequence). This CDR3 contains 13 residues. In DNA, the CDR3 is TGCAGTGCTAGAGATCAGGGACAAGGGACCCAGTACTTC. Its translation: CSARDQGQGTQYF.

The V gene is TRBV5-1, the J gene TRBJ2-7, with 11 nucleotides matching TRBD1. The DNA end is a closer match to TRBJ2-1, so the J assignment may be wrong. This CDR3 has 15 amino acids. Germline V gene lookup returns CDR1 SGHRS and CDR2 YFSETQ. The DNA for the CDR3 is TGCGCCAGCAGCCTCGGACAGGGGGCAAGATATGAGCAGTTCTTC. This codes for CASSLGQGARYEQFF.

The chain joins TRBV20-1 to TRBJ1-2; D unresolved. This CDR3 is 11 amino acids long. V lost 2 bases and J 6 bases, leaving 7 bases between the germline ends. Germline CDR1 DFQATT, CDR2 SNEGSKA (reference sequence). CDR3 amino acids: CSARTAHGYTF. The CDR3 bases are TGCAGTGCTAGAACAGCACATGGCTACACCTTC.

This clonotype was observed a handful of times. The chain is built from TRBV7-6 and TRBJ1-1; 7 nucleotides agree with TRBD1. This CDR3 contains 12 residues. Germline V CDR1 and CDR2: SGHVS, FNYEAQ. This chain's CDR3 is CNDREGDTEAFF. CDR3 nucleotide sequence: TGTAATGACAGGGAAGGGGACACTGAAGCTTTCTTT. The full variable domain, rest sourced from reference TRBV7-6 and TRBJ1-1, is GAGVSQSPRYKVTKRGQDVALRCDPISGHVSLYWYRQALGQGPEFLTYFNYEAQQDKSGLPNDRFSAERPEGSISTLTIQRTEQRDSAMYRCNDREGDTEAFFGQGTRLTVV.